These 10 T cell receptor beta chains share one sample of origin, sequenced in a study of PD-1 blockade in classical Hodgkin lymphoma. Each patient's relapse followed autologous stem cell transplantation, and brentuximab vedotin exposure varied. Data came from immunoSEQ multiplex PCR; TCRdb stores just in-frame clones and leaves some out. The sample contains about 59,000 clones, roughly nine tenths of which appear only once. Material: peripheral blood mononuclear cells (PBMCs), obtained at baseline. The receptors were gathered from a human donor with classical Hodgkin lymphoma.

The chain links TRBV4-1 to TRBJ1-3, with D tentatively TRBD1 (5 bases). This CDR3 is built from 18 residues. Germline assignment: CDR1 MGHRA and CDR2 YSYEKL. Trimming shortened V by 2 bases and J by 0 bases, and 17 bases separated the two germline ends. The CDR3 loop is CASSQFRGDRLSGNTIYF. The CDR3 DNA reads as TGCGCCAGCAGCCAATTCCGTGGGGACCGGCTCTCTGGAAACACCATATATTTT.

The CDR3 coding sequence is TGTGCCACCAGCAGAGATAGGGTTCAGGAGCTCCGCTCTGGAAACACCATATATTTT. Its protein product is CATSRDRVQELRSGNTIYF. The chain joins TRBV15 to TRBJ1-3; D unresolved. V lost 0 bases and J lost 0, with 18 bases in between. This CDR3 spans 19 amino acids. Germline V gives CDR1 LNHNV, CDR2 YYDKDF (reference sequence).

The chain recombines TRBV2 with TRBJ1-5; TRBD1 matches at 9 bases. The junction had 11 bases not matched to a gene; V was cut back by 4 bases and J by 4 bases. Germline assignment: CDR1 SNHLY and CDR2 FYNNEI. CDR3 size: 17 residues. The CDR3 DNA follows: TGTGCCAGCAGTGTTACCGCCGGGACAGGGATTAATCAGCCCCAGCATTTT. Translating gives CASSVTAGTGINQPQHF.

The chain is built from TRBV5-5 and TRBJ1-2; maybe TRBD1 (6 bases). CDR3 length equals 14 residues. CDR1 and CDR2 from the germline V gene are SGHKS and YYEKEE (reference sequence). The V end lost 0 bases, the J end lost 7 bases, and 13 bases lay between the germline ends. The CDR3 DNA is TGTGCCAGCAGCTTGGTCGAAGGGGGTGGTGGCTACACCTTC. Encoded protein: CASSLVEGGGGYTF.

This chain uses TRBV10-3 with TRBJ2-7; D tentatively fits TRBD1 or TRBD2 (5 bases each). V was pared by 10 bases and J by 6 bases, with 16 bases between. Germline assignment: CDR1 ENHRY and CDR2 SYGVKD. The CDR3 length is 12 residues. CDR3 nucleotides: TGTGCCAGCCGCGAGGGGCGTACCGAGCAGTACTTC. Its translation is CASREGRTEQYF.

The CDR3 sequence: CASSPPRGSSYEQYF. Here the CDR3 DNA reads TGTGCCAGCAGTCCTCCCCGGGGGAGCTCCTACGAGCAGTACTTC. The rearrangement joins TRBV28 to TRBJ2-7; the D gene is possibly TRBD2 (6 bases). This CDR3 contains 15 residues. Trimming removed 5 bases at V and 0 bases at J, with 14 bases between. Germline-derived CDR1 and CDR2 are MDHEN and SYDVKM.

The chain employs TRBV7-8 and TRBJ2-7; 10 bases are a match to TRBD2. J lost 2 bases, V lost 0 bases, and 4 bases had no gene match. CDR1 is SGHVS and CDR2 is FQNEAQ in the germline V gene. CDR3 length: 16 residues. The CDR3 sequence: CASSLARTSGTYEQYF. DNA of the CDR3: TGTGCCAGCAGCTTAGCCAGGACTAGCGGAACCTACGAGCAGTACTTC.

The chain combines TRBV7-3 with TRBJ1-4; a possible D gene is TRBD1 (6 bases). V lost 2 bases and J 8 bases, leaving 12 bases between the germline ends. Germline-derived CDR1 and CDR2 are SGHTA and FQGTGA. The CDR3 is made up of 14 amino acids. CDR3 coding DNA: TGTGCCAGCAGCTTACAGGGGCTGGCCGAAAAACTGTTTTTT. This sequence encodes CASSLQGLAEKLFF.

The chain joins TRBV7-3 to TRBJ2-3, with TRBD2 identical over 10 bases. Germline CDR1 reads SGHTA; CDR2 reads FQGTGA. This CDR3 is 17 amino acids long. After removal of 0 bases from V and 3 bases from J, the junction contained 6 bases not matched to a gene. CDR3 residues: CASSLTPLAGVTDTQYF. CDR3 in DNA: TGTGCCAGCAGCTTAACCCCGCTAGCGGGAGTTACAGATACGCAGTATTTT.

The CDR3 DNA follows: TGTGCCAGCTCACCCTCCGGGCCCTACGAGCAGTACTTC. This translates into CASSPSGPYEQYF. This chain connects TRBV18 to TRBJ2-7; D call uncertain. Between the trimmed V and J ends, which lost 3 bases and 2 bases, there was a span of 8 bases. Germline CDR1 is KGHSH and CDR2 is LQKENI. The CDR3 covers 13 residues.